This entry features one TCR beta chain sequence. This clone's antigen is unknown. No base quality information exists; no much larger clone differs at one position. The time point label corresponds to: patch test 3, about 24 weeks after DPC sensitization. The treatment or condition label here, explained by the study, means: therapeutic diphenylcyclopropenone sensitization with weekly scalp DPC. At each patch-test visit, blood was drawn before the patch test was applied. Eligible patients were aged 18 to 70, diagnosed with alopecia, deemed suitable for DPC therapy, and excluded if pregnant. Total RNA was extracted from unfractionated whole blood collected in Tempus Blood RNA tubes. The germline V gene (reference sequence) sets CDR1 to SEHNR and CDR2 to FQNEAQ. Trimming removed 5 bases from V and 1 base from J, leaving 14 bases between the germline ends. The CDR3 numbers 15 residues from cysteine through phenylalanine. Only the CDR3 part of the read is kept: 45 bases, read in frame from the first base.

The data derive from a study of human T cells and chemical hapten exposure (dated by TCRdb to the early 2020s). About the full investigation: For sensitization, 2% DPC in acetone was applied to a 2 cm by 2 cm area of upper inner arm skin. Blood samples were taken from patients before sensitization (week 0) and at 2, 6 and about 24 weeks after DPC sensitization. Alopecia areata with under or over 50% scalp involvement, alopecia totalis and alopecia universalis were represented in the patient cohort, which was mostly female. For TCR sequencing, blood came from some 31 alopecia patients at anywhere from one to four time points (pre-sensitization, 2, 6 and 24 weeks). The study tracked peripheral blood TCR repertoire changes in vivo during primary and secondary sensitization to the hapten diphenylcyclopropenone (DPC) in alopecia patients. Libraries were pooled for sequencing, and variation in per-sample TCR yields was attributed mainly to small differences in library volumes within the pool. Throughout the roughly 25-week study period, patients were also given weekly therapeutic DPC doses on the scalp. Patch testing was done on the upper back using Finn chambers containing 0.01% DPC, and results were scored after 6 days according to International Contact Dermatitis Research Group standards.

Results the study describes overall, beyond this receptor: Because every patient had alopecia, a presumed autoimmune disease, the patients' immune response might differ from that of healthy individuals. Compared with pre-sensitization or healthy control sets, expanded TCRs formed significantly more large CDR3 similarity clusters, which is consistent with antigen-driven responses. After repeated subsampling, changes were observed in the strength of the expansion versus patch-test correlation and in the threshold at which the correlation became significant. DPC sensitization did not change the number of TCRs with a frequency above 1 in 1000, and there was no evidence of changes in global repertoire structure. A positive correlation was found between the number of PT1 expanded TCRs and patch test score, with significance reached at thresholds 8, 16 and 32 but not 4.

The method was RACE. The sequencing machine was a NextSeq 500. During library preparation, unique molecular identifiers were attached to individual cDNA molecules so that TCRs could be counted quantitatively and reproducibly. From each blood RNA sample, both TCR alpha and TCR beta chains were sequenced. The authors' analysis ran thus. Samples had a median of about 90,000 TCRs, with a range from roughly 20,000 to 690,600. V, J and CDR3 annotation of the TCR reads was carried out using the Decombinator software suite. To make PS versus PT1 abundance plots, every sample was subsampled to the same number of TCRs (28,000). TCRs were defined as expanded if absent before sensitization and observed at least eight times at the 2-week time point. The public reads were reanalyzed by TCRdb: fastp trimming at Q25, MiXCR alignment, in-frame beta chains only. Each CDR3 protein appears once, grouped with its most common genes and DNA. It is TCRdb's table, rather than the study itself, that gives the V and J calls and clone size. Within this sample are about 160,000 distinct CDR3 sequences, with about a quarter of them counted one time only. The biggest ten clones account for around 1.9% of the sample.

The chain is encoded by TRBV7-9 joined to TRBJ2-5; TRBD2 might be the D gene, on 5 matching bases. This clonotype was obtained from a woman aged 18-29 years with alopecia areata. Some clones in this sample may be carry-over from other donors' samples. Sequences were derived from whole blood, sampled in connection with sensitization to the hapten diphenylcyclopropenone (DPC). The DNA is as follows: TGTGCCAGCAGCCCCTCTCCGGGATCCCAAGAGACCCAGTACTTC. Its protein product is CASSPSPGSQETQYF. With all but the CDR3 taken from the reference TRBV7-9 and TRBJ2-5 genes, the full variable domain is: DTGVSQNPRHKITKRGQNVTFRCDPISEHNRLYWYRQTLGQGPEFLTYFQNEAQLEKSRLLSDRFSAERPKGSFSTLEIQRTEQGDSAMYLCASSPSPGSQETQYFGPGTRLLVL.